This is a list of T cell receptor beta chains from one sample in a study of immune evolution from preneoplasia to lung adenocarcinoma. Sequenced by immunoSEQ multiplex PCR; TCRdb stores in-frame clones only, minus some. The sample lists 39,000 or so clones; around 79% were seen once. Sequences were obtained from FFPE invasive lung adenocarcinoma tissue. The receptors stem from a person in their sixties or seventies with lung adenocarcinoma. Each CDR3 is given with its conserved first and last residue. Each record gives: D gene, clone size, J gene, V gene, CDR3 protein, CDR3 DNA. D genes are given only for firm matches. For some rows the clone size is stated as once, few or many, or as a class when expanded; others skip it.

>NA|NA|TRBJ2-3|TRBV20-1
CSARVADTQYF
TGCAGTGCTAGAGTGGCAGATACGCAGTATTTT
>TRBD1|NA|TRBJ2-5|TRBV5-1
CASSSGGSQETQYF
TGCGCCAGCAGCTCAGGGGGTAGCCAAGAGACCCAGTACTTC
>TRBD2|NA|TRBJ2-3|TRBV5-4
CASSRSGTFVADTQYF
TGTGCCAGCAGTCGAAGCGGGACTTTCGTCGCAGATACGCAGTATTTT
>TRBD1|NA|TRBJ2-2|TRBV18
CASSPDRVSTGELFF
TGTGCCAGCTCCCCGGACAGGGTGAGCACCGGGGAGCTGTTTTTT
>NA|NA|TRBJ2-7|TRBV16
CASSLGRYEQYF
TGTGCCAGCAGCCTAGGGAGGTACGAGCAGTACTTC
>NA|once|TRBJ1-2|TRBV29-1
CSVAGTRGYTF
TGCAGCGTGGCCGGGACCAGGGGCTACACCTTC
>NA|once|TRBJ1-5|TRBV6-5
CASSYGYYSNQPQHF
TGTGCCAGCAGTTACGGTTACTATAGCAATCAGCCCCAGCATTTT
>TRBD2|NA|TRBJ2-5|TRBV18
CASSPFLAGEETQYF
TGTGCCAGCTCACCCTTCCTAGCGGGAGAGGAGACCCAGTACTTC
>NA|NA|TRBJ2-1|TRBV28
CASSPEGEARVLFF
TGTGCCAGCTCACCCGAGGGAGAGGCCAGGGTGTTGTTCTTC
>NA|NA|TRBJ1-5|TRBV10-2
CASTMTEGSFQPQHF
TGCGCCAGCACCATGACAGAGGGAAGCTTTCAGCCCCAGCATTTT
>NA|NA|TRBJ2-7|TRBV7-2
CASSLTGSSYEQYF
TGTGCCAGCAGCTTGACGGGTAGCTCCTACGAGCAGTACTTC
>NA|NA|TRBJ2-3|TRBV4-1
CASSQGVSPDTQYF
TGCGCCAGCAGCCAAGGGGTCAGCCCAGATACGCAGTATTTT
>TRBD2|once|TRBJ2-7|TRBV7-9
CASSLVSGSSREQYF
TGTGCCAGCAGCTTAGTTAGCGGGAGTTCCCGCGAGCAGTACTTC
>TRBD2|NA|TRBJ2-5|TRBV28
CASSLPGTSGWDQETQYF
TGTGCCAGCAGTTTACCCGGGACTAGCGGTTGGGACCAAGAGACCCAGTACTTC
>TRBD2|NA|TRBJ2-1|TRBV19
CASSRTSGNNEQFF
TGTGCCAGTAGCCGGACTAGCGGGAACAATGAGCAGTTCTTC
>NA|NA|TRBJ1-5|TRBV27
CASSLSGSNQPQHF
TGTGCCAGCAGTTTATCGGGTAGCAATCAGCCCCAGCATTTT
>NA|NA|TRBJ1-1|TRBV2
CASSVGSGTEAFF
TGTGCCAGCAGTGTTGGGTCGGGAACTGAAGCTTTCTTT
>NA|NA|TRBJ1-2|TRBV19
CASSMVTGYYGYTF
TGTGCCAGTAGTATGGTAACGGGCTACTATGGCTACACCTTC
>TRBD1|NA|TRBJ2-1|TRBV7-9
CASTIQWGQGFNEQFF
TGTGCCAGCACTATTCAGTGGGGACAGGGGTTCAATGAGCAGTTCTTC
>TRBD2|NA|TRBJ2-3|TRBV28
CASSSSSGTSTDTQYF
TGTGCCAGCAGTTCTAGTAGCGGGACTAGCACAGATACGCAGTATTTT
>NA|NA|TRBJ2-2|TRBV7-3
CASSPQGTGELFF
TGTGCCAGCAGCCCACAGGGAACCGGGGAGCTGTTTTTT
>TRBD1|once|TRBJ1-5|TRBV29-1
CSAITGGGQPQHF
TGCAGCGCCATAACAGGGGGCGGTCAGCCCCAGCATTTT
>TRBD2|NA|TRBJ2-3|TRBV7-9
CASSWTSGTADTQYF
TGTGCCAGCAGCTGGACTAGCGGGACGGCAGATACGCAGTATTTT
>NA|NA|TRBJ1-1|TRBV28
CASNQGYTEAFF
TGTGCCAGCAACCAGGGCTACACTGAAGCTTTCTTT
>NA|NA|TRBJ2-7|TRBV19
CASSPYRATYEQYF
TGTGCCAGTAGCCCTTATCGGGCTACCTACGAGCAGTACTTC
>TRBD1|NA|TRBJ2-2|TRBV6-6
CASKWGQTNTGELFF
TGTGCCAGCAAGTGGGGACAGACCAACACCGGGGAGCTGTTTTTT
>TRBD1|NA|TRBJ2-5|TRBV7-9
CASSLSTGAETQYF
TGTGCCAGCAGCTTATCAACAGGGGCGGAGACCCAGTACTTC
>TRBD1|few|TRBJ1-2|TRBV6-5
CASTRTGLGYTF
TGTGCCAGCACCCGGACAGGGCTTGGCTACACCTTC
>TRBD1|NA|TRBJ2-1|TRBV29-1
CSVGTGYNEQFF
TGCAGCGTTGGGACAGGCTACAATGAGCAGTTCTTC
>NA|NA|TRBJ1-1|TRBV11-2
CASSLVTEAFF
TGTGCCAGCAGCTTAGTCACTGAAGCTTTCTTT
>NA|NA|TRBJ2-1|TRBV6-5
CASRPEGRNEQFF
TGTGCCAGCAGGCCGGAGGGCCGGAATGAGCAGTTCTTC
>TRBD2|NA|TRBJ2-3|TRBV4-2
CASSQASGSPDTQYF
TGTGCCAGCAGCCAAGCTAGCGGGAGTCCAGATACGCAGTATTTT
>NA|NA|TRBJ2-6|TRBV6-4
CASSGSSGANVLTF
TGTGCCAGCAGTGGGAGCTCTGGGGCCAACGTCCTGACTTTC
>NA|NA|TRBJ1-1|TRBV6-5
CASSARNTEAFF
TGTGCCAGCAGTGCCCGGAACACTGAAGCTTTCTTT
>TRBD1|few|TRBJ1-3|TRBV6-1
CASSEGTGGGNTIYF
TGTGCCAGCAGTGAAGGGACAGGGGGTGGAAACACCATATATTTT
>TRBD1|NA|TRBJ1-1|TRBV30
CAHTGAYTEAFF
TGTGCCCACACAGGGGCCTACACTGAAGCTTTCTTT
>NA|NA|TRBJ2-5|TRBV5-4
CASSLVGQETQYF
TGTGCCAGCAGCTTGGTCGGACAAGAGACCCAGTACTTC
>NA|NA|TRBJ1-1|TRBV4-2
CASSQEAQIGRKAFF
TGTGCCAGCAGCCAAGAAGCCCAGATAGGTCGTAAAGCTTTCTTT
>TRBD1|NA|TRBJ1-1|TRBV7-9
CASSATGVGKDTEAFF
TGTGCCAGCAGCGCAACAGGGGTCGGTAAAGACACTGAAGCTTTCTTT
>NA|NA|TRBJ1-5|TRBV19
CASSQEPQPQHF
TGTGCCAGTAGTCAGGAGCCTCAGCCCCAGCATTTT
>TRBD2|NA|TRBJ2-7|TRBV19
CASSIGAGTSYEQYF
TGTGCCAGTAGTATTGGAGCGGGAACTTCCTACGAGCAGTACTTC
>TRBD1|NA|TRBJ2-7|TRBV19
CASSSSGTGGYEQYF
TGTGCCAGTAGTTCGTCCGGGACAGGGGGCTACGAGCAGTACTTC
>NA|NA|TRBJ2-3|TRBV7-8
CASSLSGARDTQYF
TGTGCCAGCAGCCTGAGTGGGGCGCGGGATACGCAGTATTTT
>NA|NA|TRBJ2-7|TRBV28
CASSLGGASYEQYF
TGTGCCAGCAGTTTAGGGGGGGCCTCCTACGAGCAGTACTTC
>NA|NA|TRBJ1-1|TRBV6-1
CASRPGSGNTEAFF
TGTGCCAGCAGGCCGGGGTCTGGTAACACTGAAGCTTTCTTT
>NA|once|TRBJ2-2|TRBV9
CASSVASQTNTGELFF
TGTGCCAGCAGCGTAGCAAGTCAGACGAACACCGGGGAGCTGTTTTTT
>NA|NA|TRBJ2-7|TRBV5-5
CASSLHLGDEQYF
TGTGCCAGCAGCTTGCATTTAGGGGACGAACAGTACTTC
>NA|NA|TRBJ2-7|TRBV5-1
CASSWAGSSYEQYF
TGCGCCAGCAGCTGGGCCGGGAGCTCCTACGAGCAGTACTTC
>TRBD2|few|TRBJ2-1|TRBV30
CAWSVPIASGRDRYNEQFF
TGTGCCTGGAGTGTACCAATTGCTAGCGGGAGGGACCGGTACAATGAGCAGTTCTTC
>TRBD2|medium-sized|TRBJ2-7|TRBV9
CASSVAGLASYEQYF
TGTGCCAGCAGCGTAGCGGGACTAGCATCCTACGAGCAGTACTTC
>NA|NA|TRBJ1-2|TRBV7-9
CASSLDRSYGYTF
TGTGCCAGCAGCTTAGACAGGAGCTATGGCTACACCTTC
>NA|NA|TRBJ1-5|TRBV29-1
CSVAYREEGQPQHF
TGCAGCGTTGCCTACAGGGAAGAGGGTCAGCCCCAGCATTTT
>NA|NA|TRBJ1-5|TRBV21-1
CASSKARGPSPLVEGQPQHF
TGTGCCAGCAGCAAAGCCCGGGGCCCTTCTCCACTAGTAGAGGGTCAGCCCCAGCATTTT
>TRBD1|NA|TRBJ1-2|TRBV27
CASSRVGQGHGYTF
TGTGCCAGCAGTCGTGTGGGACAGGGACATGGCTACACCTTC
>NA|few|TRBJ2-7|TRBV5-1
CASSFRDPSYEQYF
TGCGCCAGCAGCTTCCGGGACCCCTCCTACGAGCAGTACTTC
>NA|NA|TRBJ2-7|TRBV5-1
CASSLEVYEQYF
TGCGCCAGCAGCTTGGAGGTTTACGAGCAGTACTTC
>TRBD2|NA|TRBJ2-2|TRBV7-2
CASSLRLAGAGTGELFF
TGTGCCAGCAGCTTGAGACTAGCGGGAGCGGGCACCGGGGAGCTGTTTTTT
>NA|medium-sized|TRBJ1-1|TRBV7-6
CASSFTSDSPLVF
TGTGCCAGCAGCTTTACCTCGGACAGCCCTCTAGTTTTT
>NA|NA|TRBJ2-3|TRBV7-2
CASEDQTVTDTQYF
TGTGCCAGCGAGGACCAGACTGTCACAGATACGCAGTATTTT